The entry that follows covers one T cell receptor beta chain sequence. From germline, CDR1 is MNHNS and CDR2 SASEGT. This CDR3 has 15 residues. Trimming left V 2 bases short and J 1 base short, with 8 bases between. TCRbeta library preparation incorporated unique molecular identifiers. TCRdb recomputed calls from the PCR reads with MiXCR, one row per CDR3 protein. The data show around 410,000 distinct CDR3 sequences, roughly a tenth seen once. These data belong to a study of T-cell reconstitution after alpha-beta-depleted transplantation in children. The chain uses TRBV6-1 and TRBJ2-2; D possibly corresponds to TRBD1 (5 bases). Here the sequenced sample was PBMCs from the stem cell graft donor, taken from the stem cell graft. The sequence was obtained from a human donor who donated a stem cell graft to a child with acute myeloid leukemia. CDR3 DNA: TGTGCCAGCAGTGAAAACAGGTTGAACACCGGGGAGCTGTTTTTT. Its translation: CASSENRLNTGELFF.